Included here is one TCR beta chain sequence, with context. Its antigen is unidentified. This specimen comes from a study of cytomegalovirus exposure and HLA in healthy donors. Overall study findings and caveats: Researchers counted about 150 TCR beta chains as cytomegalovirus-associated. Accounts indicate the classifier identified cytomegalovirus status with strong specificity and sensitivity.

This CDR3 spans 15 amino acids. The germline V gene has CDR1 KGHSH and CDR2 LQKENI. V trimming: 4 bases; J trimming: 4 bases; junction bases outside the gene matches: 4. Primers for the PCR totalled 60 Vbeta and 13 Jbeta. The repertoire was sequenced with immunoSEQ multiplex PCR; TCRdb's copy has only in-frame clones and lacks some. The sample consists of approximately 170,000 clones, around 77% of them appearing once. The sequencing input was PBMCs. The chain recombines TRBV18 with TRBJ2-1; 10 bases fit TRBD1. The sequence was collected from a woman between 25 and 40 years old in good health and CMV-seropositive. CDR3 residues: CASSLMGQGYNEQFF. CDR3 coding DNA: TGTGCCAGCTCACTTATGGGACAGGGGTACAATGAGCAGTTCTTC.